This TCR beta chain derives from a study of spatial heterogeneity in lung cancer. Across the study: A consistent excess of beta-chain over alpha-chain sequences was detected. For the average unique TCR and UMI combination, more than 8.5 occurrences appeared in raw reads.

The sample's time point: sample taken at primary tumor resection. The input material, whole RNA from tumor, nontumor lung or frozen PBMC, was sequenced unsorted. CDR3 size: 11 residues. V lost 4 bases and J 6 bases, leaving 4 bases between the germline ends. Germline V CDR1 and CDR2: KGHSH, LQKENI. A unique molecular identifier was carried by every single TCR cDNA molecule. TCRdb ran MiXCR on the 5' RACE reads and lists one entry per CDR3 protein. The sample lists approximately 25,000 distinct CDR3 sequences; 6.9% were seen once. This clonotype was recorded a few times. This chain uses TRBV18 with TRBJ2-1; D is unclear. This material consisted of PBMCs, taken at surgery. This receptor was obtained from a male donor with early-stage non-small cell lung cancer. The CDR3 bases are TGTGCCAGCTCACAACCCAATGAGCAGTTCTTC. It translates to CASSQPNEQFF.